Shown below are 11 T cell receptor beta chains from a single sample sequenced in a study of T cell repertoires in cytomegalovirus infection. TCRdb fed the reads into MiXCR, producing one record per CDR3 protein. The sample holds roughly 240,000 distinct CDR3 sequences, 5% to 8.5% seen once. The specimen sequenced was PBMCs. The source is a human donor in good health (CMV status not recorded). Some clones in this sample may be carry-over from other donors' samples.

There are many counts of this clonotype. The chain is built from TRBV29-1 and TRBJ2-7; D perhaps matches TRBD2 (6 bases). The CDR3 sequence is 14 residues long. CDR1 and CDR2 from the germline V gene are SQVTM and ANQGSEA. V was pared by 4 bases and J by 6 bases, with 19 bases between. The CDR3 here is CSVGWRAGSGEQYF. The CDR3 DNA follows: TGCAGCGTTGGGTGGAGGGCGGGGTCGGGCGAGCAGTACTTC.

This clonotype was counted between two and nine times. This chain connects TRBV7-9 to TRBJ2-2; D is uncertain. The CDR3 spans 12 residues. V was pared by 7 bases and J by 3 bases, with 6 bases between. Germline CDR1 is SEHNR and CDR2 is FQNEAQ (reference sequence). The CDR3 DNA reads TGTGCCAGCATAGTGGACACCGGGGAGCTGTTTTTT. This codes for CASIVDTGELFF.

This clonotype came up a few times. The chain links TRBV10-1 to TRBJ1-2; 11 positions agree with TRBD1. From germline, CDR1 is WNHNN and CDR2 SYGVQD (reference sequence). V lost 6 bases to trimming and J lost 8 bases; unmatched junction nucleotides: 17. This CDR3 spans 17 amino acids. The CDR3 DNA is TGCGCCAGCAGCCCGGACAGGGGGCTTTCGGCTACGAAAGGCTACACCTTC. This codes for CASSPDRGLSATKGYTF.

This clonotype was detected ten times or more. The chain couples TRBV7-2 to TRBJ2-1; D possibly corresponds to TRBD1 (5 bases). The CDR3 is made up of 15 amino acids. Trimming shortened V by 5 bases and J by 2 bases, and 13 bases separated the two germline ends. Germline V gene lookup returns CDR1 SGHTA and CDR2 FQGNSA. The chain's CDR3 is CASSRRQSTYNEQFF. CDR3 bases: TGTGCCAGCAGCCGTCGACAGTCCACCTACAATGAGCAGTTCTTC.

This clonotype was observed at least ten times. V gene TRBV27 combines with J gene TRBJ1-2; D uncertain. The CDR3 spans 13 residues. CDR1 and CDR2 from the germline V gene are MNHEY and SMNVEV (reference sequence). Trimming stripped 3 bases from V and 1 base from J, with 6 bases between. The CDR3 DNA is TGTGCCAGCAGTTTCTGGAATAACTATGGCTACACCTTC. Its translation is CASSFWNNYGYTF.

This clonotype was recorded many times. The V and J genes are TRBV4-1 and TRBJ1-1; no clear D gene. The CDR3 length is 13 residues. Germline CDR1 MGHRA, CDR2 YSYEKL. Deletions cut 4 bases from V and 11 bases from J, with 17 bases between. CDR3 bases: TGCGCCAGCAGCCCGACTGGACCATTGGATGCTTTCTTT. Amino acids: CASSPTGPLDAFF.

A note on this clonotype: A much bigger clone sits one base away, suggesting this may be a read error. The chain combines TRBV5-1 with TRBJ1-6, with D unresolved. This CDR3 region has 15 residues. Looked up from germline, CDR1 is SGHRS and CDR2 is YFSETQ. The V gene lost 4 bases and the J gene lost 13 bases, with 21 bases spanning the gap. This CDR3 reads CASSPSETEKSPLHF. The DNA of the CDR3 is TGCGCCAGCAGCCCATCCGAGACGGAGAAAAGTCCCCTCCACTTT.

This clonotype appeared once. The rearrangement links TRBV2 to TRBJ2-3; D assignment may be TRBD1 or TRBD2 (5 bases each). CDR3 length equals 13 residues. V dropped 9 bases and J dropped 3 bases, with 13 bases sitting between them. Germline lookup yields CDR1 SNHLY and CDR2 FYNNEI. CDR3 residues: CASQGPGTDTQYF. The CDR3 DNA reads as TGTGCCAGTCAGGGACCCGGAACAGATACGCAGTATTTT.

The chain combines TRBV2 with TRBJ2-2; tentatively, D is TRBD1 (5 bases). The germline V gene has CDR1 SNHLY and CDR2 FYNNEI. The CDR3 runs to 13 residues. V lost 3 bases and J lost 5, with 7 bases in between. The CDR3 is CASSDQGTGELFF. CDR3 sequence (DNA): TGTGCCAGCAGTGACCAGGGTACCGGGGAGCTGTTTTTT.

This clonotype was detected ten times or more. The CDR3 here is CSAESSDRGVDSNYEQYF. In DNA, the CDR3 is TGCAGTGCTGAGTCGTCTGACAGGGGAGTGGATTCCAACTACGAGCAGTACTTC. J is TRBJ2-7 and V is TRBV20-1, with 8 bases matching TRBD1. CDR1 and CDR2 from the germline V gene are DFQATT and SNEGSKA (reference sequence). V lost 5 bases to trimming and J lost 3 bases; unmatched junction nucleotides: 21. This CDR3 contains 18 residues.

This clonotype was picked up many times. The rearrangement links TRBV6-2 or TRBV6-3 to TRBJ1-6; 12 bases align to TRBD1. Germline CDR1 reads MNHEY; CDR2 reads SVGEGT. V lost 5 bases and J lost 8; bases outside the gene matches: 7. The CDR3 runs 16 residues. CDR3 sequence (DNA): TGTGCCAGCAGTGAACCGGGACAGGGGGCCGATTCACCCCTCCACTTT. It yields the protein CASSEPGQGADSPLHF.